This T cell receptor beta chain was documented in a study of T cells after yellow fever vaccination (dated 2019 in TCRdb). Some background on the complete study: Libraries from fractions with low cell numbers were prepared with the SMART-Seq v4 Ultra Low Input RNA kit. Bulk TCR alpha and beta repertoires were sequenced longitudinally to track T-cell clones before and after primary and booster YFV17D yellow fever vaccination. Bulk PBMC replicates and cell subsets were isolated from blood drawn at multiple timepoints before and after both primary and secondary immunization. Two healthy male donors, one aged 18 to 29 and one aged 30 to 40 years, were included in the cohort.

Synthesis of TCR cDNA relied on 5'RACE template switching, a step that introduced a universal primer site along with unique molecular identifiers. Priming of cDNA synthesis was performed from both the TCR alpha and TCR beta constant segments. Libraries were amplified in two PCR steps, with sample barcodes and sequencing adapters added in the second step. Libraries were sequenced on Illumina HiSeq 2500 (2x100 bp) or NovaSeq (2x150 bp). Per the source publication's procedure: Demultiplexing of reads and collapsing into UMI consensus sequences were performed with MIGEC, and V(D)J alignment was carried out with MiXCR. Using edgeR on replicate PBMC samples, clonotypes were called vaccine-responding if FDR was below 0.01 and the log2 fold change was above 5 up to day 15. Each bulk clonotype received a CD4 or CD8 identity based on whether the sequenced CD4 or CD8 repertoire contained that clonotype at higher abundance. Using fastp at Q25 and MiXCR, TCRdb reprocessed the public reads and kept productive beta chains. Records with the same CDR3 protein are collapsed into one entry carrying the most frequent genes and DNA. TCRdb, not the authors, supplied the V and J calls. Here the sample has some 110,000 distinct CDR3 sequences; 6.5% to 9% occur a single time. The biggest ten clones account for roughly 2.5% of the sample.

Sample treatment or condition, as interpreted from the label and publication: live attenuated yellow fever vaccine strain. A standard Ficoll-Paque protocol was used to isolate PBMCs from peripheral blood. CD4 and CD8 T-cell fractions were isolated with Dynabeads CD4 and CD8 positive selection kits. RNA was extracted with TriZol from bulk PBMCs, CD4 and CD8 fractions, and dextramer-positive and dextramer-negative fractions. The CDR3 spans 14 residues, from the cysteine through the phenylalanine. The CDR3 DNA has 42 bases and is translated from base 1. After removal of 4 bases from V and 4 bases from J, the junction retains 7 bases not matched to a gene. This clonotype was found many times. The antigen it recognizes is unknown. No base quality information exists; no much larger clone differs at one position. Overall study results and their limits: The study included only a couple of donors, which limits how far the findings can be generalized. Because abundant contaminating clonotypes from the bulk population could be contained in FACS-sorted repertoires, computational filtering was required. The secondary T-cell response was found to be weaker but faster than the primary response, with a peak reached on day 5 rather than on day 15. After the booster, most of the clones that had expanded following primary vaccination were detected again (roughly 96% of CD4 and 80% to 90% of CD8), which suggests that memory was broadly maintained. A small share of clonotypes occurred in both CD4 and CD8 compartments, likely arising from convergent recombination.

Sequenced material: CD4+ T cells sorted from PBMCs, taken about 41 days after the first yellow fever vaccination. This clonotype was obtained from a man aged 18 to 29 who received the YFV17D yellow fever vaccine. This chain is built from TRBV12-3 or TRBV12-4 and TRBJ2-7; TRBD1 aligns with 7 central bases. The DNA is TGTGCCAGCAGTTCCTCGAGACAGGGATACGAGCAGTACTTC. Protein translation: CASSSSRQGYEQYF.